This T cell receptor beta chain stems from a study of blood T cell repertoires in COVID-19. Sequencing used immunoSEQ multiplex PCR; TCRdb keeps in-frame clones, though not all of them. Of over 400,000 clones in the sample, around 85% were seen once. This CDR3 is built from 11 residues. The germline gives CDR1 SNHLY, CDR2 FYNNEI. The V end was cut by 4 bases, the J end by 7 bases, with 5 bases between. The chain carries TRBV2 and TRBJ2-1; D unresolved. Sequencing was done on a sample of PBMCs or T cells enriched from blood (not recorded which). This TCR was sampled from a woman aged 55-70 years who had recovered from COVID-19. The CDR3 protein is CASSVNNEQFF. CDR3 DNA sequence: TGTGCCAGCAGTGTTAATAATGAGCAGTTCTTC.